This T cell receptor beta chain was obtained from a study of blood T cell repertoires in COVID-19. As for the study in general: The origin of the acute and convalescent COVID-19 samples was the United States, Italy and Spain. T cells, B-cell-depleted T cells, or PBMCs supplied cDNA or gDNA.

In the authors' workflow: It was from reference gene primer amplification that nucleated cell counts were estimated. TCRdb keeps only in-frame clones here, not all; method: immunoSEQ multiplex PCR. V, J and clone size are those of that table, while D and trimming were read from the DNA. The table lists about 68,000 clones, over 75% of them singletons. Germline V gene lookup returns CDR1 SGHNT and CDR2 YYREEE (reference sequence). This CDR3 is built from 16 residues. The J segment lost 6 bases and the V segment lost 7 bases, leaving 13 bases of the junction unmatched. The TCR sequence derives from a man aged 50-60 years with acute or convalescent COVID-19. The chain recombines TRBV5-4 with TRBJ2-5; 12 bases agree with TRBD1. Sequencing used peripheral blood. The CDR3 DNA reads as TGTGCCAGCGGGGAGATGGGACAGGGGGCTTCGAAGACCCAGTACTTC. Residues: CASGEMGQGASKTQYF.